Each of the 22 T cell receptor beta chains below was sequenced from the same sample in a study of T cells in Graves' hyperthyroidism and ophthalmopathy. The source material, RNA transcripts, was used to amplify TCR beta CDR3 regions. Using the HTBI primer set, a first-round RT-PCR was run on the TCR CDR3. TCRdb redid the calling of the multiplex PCR reads with MiXCR, one entry per CDR3 protein. Among under 250,000 distinct CDR3 sequences listed, around 25% were seen once. The specimen was blood. The receptors originated from a woman aged 40 to 55 with Graves' ophthalmopathy.

This clonotype came up many times. The rearrangement links TRBV12-3 or TRBV12-4 to TRBJ2-7; 13 bases match TRBD2. The CDR3 has 15 residues. Losses at the gene ends were 3 bases for V and 7 bases for J; bases not matched to a gene: 6. CDR3 DNA sequence: TGTGCCAGCAGTTTCGGACTAGCGGGAGTGGGGGAGCAGTACTTC. It encodes CASSFGLAGVGEQYF.

This clonotype was seen a handful of times. V and J are TRBV15 and TRBJ1-2; 7 positions match TRBD1. The J segment lost 5 bases and the V segment lost 3 bases, leaving 15 bases of the junction unmatched. CDR1 and CDR2 from the germline V gene are LNHNV and YYDKDF (reference sequence). CDR3 length equals 17 residues. The CDR3 reads CATSSRRGAQGQYGYTF. The CDR3 DNA reads TGTGCCACCAGCAGTCGGAGGGGGGCACAGGGGCAGTATGGCTACACCTTC. Combining the CDR3 with reference TRBV15 and TRBJ1-2 gives the whole variable domain DAMVIQNPRYQVTQFGKPVTLSCSQTLNHNVMYWYQQKSSQAPKLLFHYYDKDFNNEADTPDNFQSRRPNTSFCFLDIRSPGLGDTAMYLCATSSRRGAQGQYGYTFGSGTRLTVV.

This clonotype was seen many times. V usage is TRBV2 and J usage is TRBJ1-2; D not resolved. There are 11 residues in the CDR3. V was trimmed by 2 bases and J by 8 bases, leaving 6 bases between them. Germline V gives CDR1 SNHLY, CDR2 FYNNEI. The CDR3 loop reads CASSEWVGYTF. CDR3 DNA sequence: TGTGCCAGCAGTGAATGGGTCGGCTACACCTTC.

As to this clonotype: A single base separates this from a much larger clone, so it may be a read error. The chain recombines TRBV6-1 with TRBJ1-5; D is undetermined. The CDR3 runs 15 residues. CDR1 is MNHNS and CDR2 is SASEGT in the germline V gene. CDR3: CVSSPGIPTNQPQHF. The CDR3 nucleotides read TGTGTCAGCAGCCCCGGGATCCCTACAAATCAGCCCCAGCATTTT.

The CDR3 reads CATSSPRRYGYTF. In DNA, the CDR3 is TGTGCCACCAGCTCCCCCCGGCGTTATGGCTACACCTTC. The chain combines TRBV15 with TRBJ1-2; unclear D gene. V was trimmed by 5 bases and J by 5 bases, leaving 12 bases between them. The germline gives CDR1 LNHNV, CDR2 YYDKDF (reference sequence). The CDR3 has 13 residues. Full variable domain (remainder filled in from reference TRBV15 and TRBJ1-2): DAMVIQNPRYQVTQFGKPVTLSCSQTLNHNVMYWYQQKSSQAPKLLFHYYDKDFNNEADTPDNFQSRRPNTSFCFLDIRSPGLGDTAMYLCATSSPRRYGYTFGSGTRLTVV.

This clonotype was picked up a small number of times. V gene TRBV20-1 combines with J gene TRBJ2-7; tentative D call: TRBD1 (5 bases). The last part of the DNA fits TRBJ2-1 better; the J call may be wrong. Per germline, CDR1 DFQATT and CDR2 SNEGSKA (reference sequence). This CDR3 has 15 amino acids. The CDR3 nucleotides read TGCAGTGCTCGTGGGGCAGTGGGTATGTCCTACGAGCAGTTCTTC. Protein product: CSARGAVGMSYEQFF.

V gene TRBV6-1 combines with J gene TRBJ2-2, with D hard to call. The germline V gene encodes CDR1 MNHNS and CDR2 SASEGT. This CDR3 has 13 amino acids. V lost 8 bases to trimming and J lost 2 bases, with 9 bases between them. The CDR3 DNA follows: TGTGCCAGCGGGCACCTAAACACCGGGGAGCTGTTTTTT. Translation: CASGHLNTGELFF.

This clonotype occurred many times. This chain joins TRBV28 and TRBJ2-7; D is possibly TRBD1 or TRBD2 (5 bases each). Germline CDR1 reads MDHEN; CDR2 reads SYDVKM. This CDR3 spans 14 amino acids. V gave up 5 bases and J gave up 7 bases, with 18 bases separating them. The CDR3 DNA follows: TGTGCCAGCAGTCCGCCCCCGGGGACGAGGGAGCAGTACTTC. It encodes CASSPPPGTREQYF.

This clonotype has ten or more counts. The chain joins TRBV19 to TRBJ1-2; TRBD1 matches at 11 bases. The germline gives CDR1 LNHDA, CDR2 SQIVND (reference sequence). Trimming removed 3 bases from V and 5 bases from J; junction bases left unmatched: 8. The CDR3 covers 16 residues. Here the CDR3 DNA reads TGTGCCAGTAGTATGGCCCCCGGGACAGGGGGGTATGGCTACACCTTC. Encoded protein: CASSMAPGTGGYGYTF. Full variable domain (remainder filled in from reference TRBV19 and TRBJ1-2): DGGITQSPKYLFRKEGQNVTLSCEQNLNHDAMYWYRQDPGQGLRLIYYSQIVNDFQKGDIAEGYSVSREKKESFPLTVTSAQKNPTAFYLCASSMAPGTGGYGYTFGSGTRLTVV.

This clonotype was seen ten or more times. V usage is TRBV28 and J usage is TRBJ2-7; D perhaps matches TRBD2 (5 bases). The V end was cut by 8 bases, the J end by 4 bases, with 15 bases between. Germline V gene data show CDR1 as MDHEN and CDR2 as SYDVKM. The length of the CDR3 is 13 residues. CDR3 nucleotide sequence: TGTGCCAGCCGAATTACGGGGTCGTACGAGCAGTACTTC. It codes for CASRITGSYEQYF.

This clonotype came up many times. The chain links TRBV5-1 to TRBJ1-2, with 12 bases identical to TRBD1. Germline V lookup: CDR1 SGHRS, CDR2 YFSETQ. The CDR3 length is 14 residues. V shed 5 bases, J shed 7 bases, and the junction held 6 bases outside the gene matches. The DNA of the CDR3 is TGCGCCAGCAGAATCGGGACAGGGGGCGGTGGCTACACCTTC. Translation gives CASRIGTGGGGYTF.

This clonotype was observed many times. The chain uses TRBV19 and TRBJ2-4; D is perhaps TRBD1 or TRBD2 (5 bases each). CDR3 length: 17 amino acids. Trimming shortened V by 0 bases and J by 1 base, and 13 bases separated the two germline ends. Germline CDR1 reads LNHDA; CDR2 reads SQIVND (reference sequence). The CDR3 region is CASSIEGDAYAKNIQYF. The CDR3 DNA is TGTGCCAGTAGTATAGAAGGGGACGCGTACGCCAAAAACATTCAGTACTTC.

Many counts were recorded for this clonotype. The chain joins TRBV7-9 to TRBJ2-7; 7 bases align to TRBD1. This CDR3 region has 14 residues. The J segment lost 3 bases and the V segment lost 5 bases, leaving 7 bases of the junction unmatched. CDR1 is SEHNR and CDR2 is FQNEAQ in the germline V gene (reference sequence). The CDR3, as DNA: TGTGCCAGCAGCGAAGACAGGGAAGGCTACGAGCAGTACTTC. It specifies CASSEDREGYEQYF.

The sample holds many counts of this clonotype. The chain combines TRBV20-1 with TRBJ2-2, with D unclear. Germline lookup yields CDR1 DFQATT and CDR2 SNEGSKA (reference sequence). V was pared by 0 bases and J by 3 bases, with 2 bases between. This CDR3 spans 12 amino acids. The CDR3 coding sequence is TGCAGTGCTAGAGACTACACCGGGGAGCTGTTTTTT. This gives the protein CSARDYTGELFF.

V gene TRBV4-2 combines with J gene TRBJ2-5, with 8 bases lining up with TRBD2. The CDR3 length is 17 residues. Trimming took 4 bases from V and 5 from J; bases not matched to a gene: 15. CDR1 is LGHNA, CDR2 YNFKEQ, per germline. CDR3 DNA: TGTGCCAGCAGCCCGAGATGGAGCGGGGGTGGGGAGGAGACCCAGTACTTC. Translating it yields CASSPRWSGGGEETQYF.

At least ten counts were recorded for this clonotype. The rearrangement joins TRBV12-3 or TRBV12-4 to TRBJ2-7; the D gene is possibly TRBD2 (6 bases). V was shortened by 5 bases and J by 1 base, with 15 bases between the two germline ends. This CDR3 spans 15 amino acids. The CDR3 nucleotides read TGTGCCAGCAGTCCCGACGGTCTAGCGTCCTACGAGCAGTACTTC. Its translation is CASSPDGLASYEQYF.

This clonotype has a count of ten or more. The chain uses TRBV5-1 and TRBJ2-7; D unresolved. V was trimmed by 0 bases and J by 2 bases, leaving 9 bases between them. Per the germline V gene, CDR1 is SGHRS and CDR2 is YFSETQ. This CDR3 spans 14 amino acids. The CDR3 reads CASSLVSKAYEQYF. Here the CDR3 DNA reads TGCGCCAGCAGCTTGGTCTCCAAAGCCTACGAGCAGTACTTC.

This clonotype has ten or more counts. The gene calls are TRBV9 and TRBJ2-4, with 15 bases lining up with TRBD2. Germline CDR1 is SGDLS and CDR2 is YYNGEE. With 4 bases clipped from V and 4 bases from J, the junction kept 6 bases outside the gene matches. This CDR3 region has 17 residues. The CDR3 is CASSIRTSGRVKNIQYF. DNA of the CDR3: TGTGCCAGCAGCATCCGGACTAGCGGGAGGGTAAAAAACATTCAGTACTTC. The complete variable domain, with remaining parts taken from reference TRBV9 and TRBJ2-4, reads DSGVTQTPKHLITATGQRVTLRCSPRSGDLSVYWYQQSLDQGLQFLIQYYNGEERAKGNILERFSAQQFPDLHSELNLSSLELGDSALYFCASSIRTSGRVKNIQYFGAGTRLSVL.

This clonotype turned up a few times. The rearrangement uses TRBV28 and TRBJ2-5; D is unclear. This CDR3 is built from 13 residues. Germline V gene sequence: CDR1 MDHEN, CDR2 SYDVKM. V gave up 8 bases and J gave up 0 bases, with 10 bases separating them. For the CDR3, the DNA is TGTGCCAGCGGGTCGACGGACCAAGAGACCCAGTACTTC. The encoded protein is CASGSTDQETQYF.

This clonotype was picked up many times. J is TRBJ2-5 and V is TRBV19; 7 positions agree with TRBD2. The germline CDR1 and CDR2 sequences are LNHDA and SQIVND (reference sequence). The V gene end was trimmed by 6 bases and the J gene end by 1 base; junction bases not matched to a gene: 5. The CDR3 totals 14 residues. CDR3 nucleotides: TGTGCCAGTAGCACTAGCGACCCCCAAGAGACCCAGTACTTC. Translation gives CASSTSDPQETQYF.

There are many counts of this clonotype. The chain links TRBV6-4 to TRBJ1-1; 7 bases match TRBD1. The CDR3 is 13 residues long. Germline-derived CDR1 and CDR2 are MRHNA and SNTAGT. V shed 6 bases and J 6 bases; nucleotides not matched to a gene: 7. The CDR3 DNA is TGTGCCAGCAGCTACAGGGGATTGGCTGAAGCTTTCTTT. Protein product: CASSYRGLAEAFF.

This clonotype was detected ten times or more. The V call is TRBV12-3 or TRBV12-4, the J call TRBJ2-2; D might be TRBD1 (6 bases). V lost 5 bases and J lost 6, with 13 bases in between. This CDR3 comprises 14 residues. CDR3 nucleotides: TGTGCCAGCAGTCCCTTTCAGGGGTCCGGGGAGCTGTTTTTT. This codes for CASSPFQGSGELFF.